Presented here are 18 T cell receptor beta chains from one specimen sequenced in a study of shared clonotypes between healthy human individuals. Generated by immunoSEQ multiplex PCR, the TCRdb table keeps only in-frame clones and is missing some. The repertoire has some 2 million clones, 90% to 95% of them found once; the top ten carry approximately 0.13%. Sequences were obtained from naive CD4+ T cells sorted from blood. Subset indicated: CD45RA+ positively selected. These receptors were collected from a man younger than 35 in good health.

The genes are TRBV7-9 and TRBJ1-6, with D possibly TRBD1 on 6 matching bases. Trimming cost V 10 bases and J 7 bases, with 17 bases left between them. Germline CDR1 SEHNR, CDR2 FQNEAQ (reference sequence). The CDR3 length is 14 residues. The CDR3 sequence is CATYTGTSNSPLHF. DNA of the CDR3: TGTGCCACCTATACCGGGACATCGAATTCACCCCTCCACTTT.

This rearrangement joins TRBV18 to TRBJ2-5, with D perhaps TRBD2 (5 bases). The V gene lost 3 bases and the J gene lost 4 bases, with 21 bases spanning the gap. The CDR3 runs to 17 residues. CDR1 KGHSH and CDR2 LQKENI come from the germline V gene. CDR3 loop: CASSPDQRKNQGETQYF. CDR3 nucleotide sequence: TGTGCCAGCTCACCCGATCAGCGGAAGAACCAAGGAGAGACCCAGTACTTC.

In this sample, this clone turned up once. CDR3 in amino acids: CASMSRLAGQETQYF. In nucleotides, the CDR3 is TGTGCCAGTATGTCCAGACTAGCGGGCCAAGAGACCCAGTACTTC. This chain links TRBV19 with TRBJ2-5; 10 bases map to TRBD2. The CDR3 runs 15 residues. The junction had 6 bases not matched to a gene; V was cut back by 7 bases and J by 1 base. Germline CDR1 and CDR2: LNHDA and SQIVND (reference sequence).

This chain uses TRBV2 with TRBJ2-7; 10 bases align to TRBD1. Trimming cost V 3 bases and J 4 bases; bases outside gene matches: 12. CDR1 and CDR2 (germline): SNHLY, FYNNEI. CDR3 size: 17 residues. The CDR3 here is CASSDRSLRDRGYEQYF. CDR3 in DNA: TGTGCCAGCAGTGACCGCTCTCTCCGGGACAGGGGTTACGAGCAGTACTTC.

The rearrangement uses TRBV6-1 and TRBJ2-2; tentatively, D is TRBD1 (5 bases). V shed 5 bases and J shed 3 bases, with 10 bases lying between them. Germline V gives CDR1 MNHNS, CDR2 SASEGT. CDR3 size: 14 residues. CDR3 DNA sequence: TGTGCCAGCAGTTCGCAGGGCCACACCGGGGAGCTGTTTTTT. This encodes CASSSQGHTGELFF.

The rearrangement links TRBV5-1 to TRBJ2-1; tentative D call: TRBD1 (6 bases). V was trimmed by 1 base and J by 7 bases, leaving 15 bases between them. Germline CDR1 SGHRS, CDR2 YFSETQ. The CDR3 runs to 15 residues. The CDR3 nucleotides read TGCGCCAGCAGCTTGAGGGCAGGGGCCAGTAATGAGCAGTTCTTC. Translated: CASSLRAGASNEQFF.

V gene TRBV5-1 combines with J gene TRBJ1-2; weak D call: TRBD1 (5 bases). The CDR3 sequence is 14 residues long. Germline CDR1 reads SGHRS; CDR2 reads YFSETQ. The V end was cut by 1 base, the J end by 7 bases, with 14 bases between. For the CDR3, the DNA is TGCGCCAGCAGCTTGTCCCAGGGTGAAAGTGGCTACACCTTC. Its translation: CASSLSQGESGYTF.

Comments on this clone: Other nucleotide sequences from this sample produce the same CDR3. This rearrangement joins TRBV4-2 to TRBJ2-1; D is unresolved. CDR1 is LGHNA, CDR2 YNFKEQ, per germline. The CDR3 loop spans 12 amino acids. Trimming pared 0 bases from V and 4 bases from J, leaving 1 base between. The chain's CDR3 is CASSQDYNEQFF. Written as DNA, the CDR3 is TGTGCCAGCAGCCAAGATTACAATGAGCAGTTCTTC.

This sequence joins TRBV18 and TRBJ2-5; 7 positions match TRBD2. CDR3 length: 16 residues. The germline V gene has CDR1 KGHSH and CDR2 LQKENI. The V gene end was trimmed by 0 bases and the J gene end by 3 bases; junction bases not matched to a gene: 7. CDR3 nucleotides: TGTGCCAGCTCACCACCCTCCCGGGGAGGGGAAGAGACCCAGTACTTC. Translating it yields CASSPPSRGGEETQYF.

The V call is TRBV6-1, the J call TRBJ1-1; TRBD1 matches 7 bases. V dropped 3 bases and J dropped 1; count of bases not matched to a gene: 5. CDR3 length: 15 amino acids. The germline gives CDR1 MNHNS, CDR2 SASEGT. Here the CDR3 DNA reads TGTGCCAGCAGTGACCGGGACAGCTGGAACACTGAAGCTTTCTTT. Its translation is CASSDRDSWNTEAFF.

This chain connects TRBV5-6 to TRBJ1-5; TRBD1 matches 12 bases. Germline V gives CDR1 SGHDT, CDR2 YYEEEE. The CDR3 contains 16 residues. The V gene end was trimmed by 2 bases and the J gene end by 4 bases; junction bases not matched to a gene: 4. As DNA, the CDR3 is TGTGCCAGCAGCTTTGGGACAGGGGGCAATAATCAGCCCCAGCATTTT. It specifies CASSFGTGGNNQPQHF.

The CDR3 DNA reads as TGTGCCAGCAGTTTAAGACAGGGGGTACGGGAAAAACTGTTTTTT. Its protein is CASSLRQGVREKLFF. The chain has TRBV28 and TRBJ1-4, with TRBD1 matching 9 bases. The CDR3 totals 15 residues. Germline lookup yields CDR1 MDHEN and CDR2 SYDVKM. V trimming: 2 bases; J trimming: 8 bases; junction bases outside the gene matches: 6.

This clone was seen a few times. This chain links TRBV5-1 with TRBJ1-2; 8 positions agree with TRBD1. V dropped 3 bases and J dropped 4; count of bases not matched to a gene: 26. The CDR3 has 21 amino acids. Germline V lookup: CDR1 SGHRS, CDR2 YFSETQ. CDR3: CASSSSGGRGLAATLSYGYTF. For the CDR3, the DNA is TGCGCCAGCAGCTCATCTGGGGGCAGGGGGCTAGCAGCTACCCTTTCCTATGGCTACACCTTC.

This chain joins TRBV29-1 and TRBJ1-2; 8 nucleotides line up with TRBD1. The CDR3 extends over 14 amino acids. Germline loops: CDR1 SQVTM, CDR2 ANQGSEA. Unmatched junction bases numbered 10, after V lost 4 bases and J lost 6 bases. As DNA, the CDR3 is TGCAGCGTTGCTCAGCAGGGGGCGGAGAATGGCTACACCTTC. Its translation is CSVAQQGAENGYTF.

The chain carries TRBV28 and TRBJ2-7; 7 nucleotides align to TRBD1. V was clipped by 2 bases and J by 1 base; unmatched bases: 14. Germline loops: CDR1 MDHEN, CDR2 SYDVKM. CDR3 length equals 18 residues. In DNA form, the CDR3 reads TGTGCCAGCAGTTTAGTCGCAGGGGGTGGATTTAGATCCTACGAGCAGTACTTC. Protein product: CASSLVAGGGFRSYEQYF.

CDR3 region: CSVSSLGTDTGELFF. CDR3 DNA: TGCAGCGTGAGCTCCTTAGGGACCGACACCGGGGAGCTGTTTTTT. The gene calls are TRBV29-1 and TRBJ2-2; possibly TRBD1 or TRBD2 for D (5 bases each). Germline CDR1 is SQVTM and CDR2 is ANQGSEA. With 6 bases removed from V and 3 bases from J, the gap between germline ends came to 17 bases. The CDR3 consists of 15 residues.

The gene calls are TRBV11-3 and TRBJ2-3; the D is unclear. The V gene lost 1 base and the J gene lost 2 bases, with 13 bases spanning the gap. Germline V gene data show CDR1 as SGHNT and CDR2 as YENEEA. CDR3 length: 16 residues. The CDR3: CASSLGVGRATDTQYF. In nucleotides, the CDR3 is TGTGCCAGCAGCTTAGGGGTAGGAAGAGCCACAGATACGCAGTATTTT.

The count of this clone is one. The sample holds other DNA sequences that translate to the same CDR3. The chain links TRBV9 to TRBJ2-5, with D uncertain. The CDR3 length is 14 residues. Per germline, CDR1 SGDLS and CDR2 YYNGEE. The ends were cut back, 2 bases at V and 2 bases at J, with 10 bases in the middle. The CDR3 sequence is CASSVGGVQETQYF. The CDR3 region has the DNA TGTGCCAGCAGCGTGGGTGGAGTACAAGAGACCCAGTACTTC.